This entry is about one T cell receptor (beta chain). As originally analysed: Estimates of nucleated cell counts were drawn from the amplification of reference gene primers. Sequencing was performed with immunoSEQ multiplex PCR; in TCRdb, only in-frame clones are kept and a portion is missing. V, J and clone size are taken as reported in that table, and D and trimming were inferred from the DNA itself. This repertoire shows 210,000 or so clones, approximately 90% found once; its top ten account for less than 3%. The data were obtained in a study of blood T cell repertoires in COVID-19. About the research overall: Samples representing acute and convalescent COVID-19 were sourced from the United States, Italy and Spain. The cDNA or gDNA used as material had been derived from T cells, B-cell-depleted T cells, or PBMCs.

Trimming took off 8 bases at V and 1 base at J, with 14 bases between the two ends. Germline CDR1 and CDR2: SGHTA and FQGNSA. This CDR3 comprises 14 residues. Seattle's cohort entered during active infection and was followed longitudinally. V and J are TRBV7-2 and TRBJ1-1; no clear D gene. Sequences were obtained from peripheral blood. The sequence came from a man aged 25 to 40 with COVID-19, enrolled during active disease. The CDR3 sequence: CASENGLTNTEAFF. The CDR3 region has the DNA TGTGCCAGCGAAAATGGACTGACGAACACTGAAGCTTTCTTT.